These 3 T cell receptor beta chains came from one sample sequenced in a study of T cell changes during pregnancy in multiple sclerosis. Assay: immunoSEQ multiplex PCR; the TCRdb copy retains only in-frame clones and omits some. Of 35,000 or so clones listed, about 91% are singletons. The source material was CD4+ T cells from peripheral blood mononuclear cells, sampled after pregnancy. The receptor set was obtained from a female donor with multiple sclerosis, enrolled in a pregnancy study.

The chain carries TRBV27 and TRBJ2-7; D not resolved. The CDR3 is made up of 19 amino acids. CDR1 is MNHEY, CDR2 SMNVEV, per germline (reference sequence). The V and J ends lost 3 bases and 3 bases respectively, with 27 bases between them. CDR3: CASSFRVSQVGRNYYEQYF. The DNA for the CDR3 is TGTGCCAGCAGTTTTCGAGTTAGTCAGGTAGGCCGTAATTACTACGAGCAGTACTTC.

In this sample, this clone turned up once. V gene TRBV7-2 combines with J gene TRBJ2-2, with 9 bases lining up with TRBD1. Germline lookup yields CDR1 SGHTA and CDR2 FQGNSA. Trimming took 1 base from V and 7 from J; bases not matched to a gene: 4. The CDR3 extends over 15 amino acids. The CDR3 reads CASSLVGTGIGELFF. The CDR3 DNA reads TGTGCCAGCAGCTTAGTTGGGACAGGGATCGGGGAGCTGTTTTTT. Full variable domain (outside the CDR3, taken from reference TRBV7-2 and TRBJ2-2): GAGVSQSPSNKVTEKGKDVELRCDPISGHTALYWYRQSLGQGLEFLIYFQGNSAPDKSGLPSDRFSAERTGGSVSTLTIQRTQQEDSAVYLCASSLVGTGIGELFFGEGSRLTVL.

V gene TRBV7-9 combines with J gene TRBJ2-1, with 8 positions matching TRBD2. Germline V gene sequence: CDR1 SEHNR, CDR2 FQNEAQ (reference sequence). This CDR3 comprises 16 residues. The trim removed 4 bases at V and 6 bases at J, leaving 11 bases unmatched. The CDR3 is CASSSPRLANPNEQFF. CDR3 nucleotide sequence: TGTGCCAGCAGCTCCCCCAGACTAGCGAATCCCAATGAGCAGTTCTTC.